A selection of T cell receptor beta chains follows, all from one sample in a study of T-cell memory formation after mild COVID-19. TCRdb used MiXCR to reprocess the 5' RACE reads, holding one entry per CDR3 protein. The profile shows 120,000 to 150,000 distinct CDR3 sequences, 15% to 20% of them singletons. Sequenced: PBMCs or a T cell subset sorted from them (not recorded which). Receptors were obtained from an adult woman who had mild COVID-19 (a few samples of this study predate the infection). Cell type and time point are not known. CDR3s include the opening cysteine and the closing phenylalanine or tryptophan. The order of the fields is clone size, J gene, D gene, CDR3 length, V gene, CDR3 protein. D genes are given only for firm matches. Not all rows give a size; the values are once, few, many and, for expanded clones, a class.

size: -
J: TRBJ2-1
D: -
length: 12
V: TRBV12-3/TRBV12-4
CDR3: CASSFPYNEQFF

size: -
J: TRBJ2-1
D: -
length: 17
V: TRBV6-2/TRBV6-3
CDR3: CASSQGISRVTYNEQFF

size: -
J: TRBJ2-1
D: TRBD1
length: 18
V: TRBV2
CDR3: CASSPHPGGGNSYNEQFF

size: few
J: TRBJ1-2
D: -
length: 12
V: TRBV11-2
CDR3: CASRQINYGYTF

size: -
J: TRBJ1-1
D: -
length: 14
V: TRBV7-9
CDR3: CASSLGVWDTEAFF

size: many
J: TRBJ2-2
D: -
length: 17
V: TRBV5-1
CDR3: CASSLTRQGRDTGELFF

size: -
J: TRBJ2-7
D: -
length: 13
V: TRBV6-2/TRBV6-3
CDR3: CASSSRGTYEQYF

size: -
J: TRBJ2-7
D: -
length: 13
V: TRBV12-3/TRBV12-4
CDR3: CASSHTGSYEQYF

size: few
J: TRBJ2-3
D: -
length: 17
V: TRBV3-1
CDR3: CASSQESLGLYTDTQYF

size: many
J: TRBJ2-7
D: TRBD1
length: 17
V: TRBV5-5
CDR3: CASSRLTGGYPSYEQYF

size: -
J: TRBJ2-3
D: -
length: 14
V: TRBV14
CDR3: CASSQWTSTDTQYF

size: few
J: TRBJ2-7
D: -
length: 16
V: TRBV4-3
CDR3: CASSQDAAGWSYEQYF

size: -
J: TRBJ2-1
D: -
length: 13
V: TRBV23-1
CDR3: CASGLQGMDEQFF

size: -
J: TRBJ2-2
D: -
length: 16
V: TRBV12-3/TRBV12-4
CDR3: CASSKLQVANTGELFF

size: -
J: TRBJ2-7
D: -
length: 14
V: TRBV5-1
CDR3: CASSLAAGLYEQYF

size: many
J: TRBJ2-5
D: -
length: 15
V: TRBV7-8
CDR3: CASSPLLGARETQYF

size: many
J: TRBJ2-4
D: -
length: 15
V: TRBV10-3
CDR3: CAISGSGGVKNIQYF

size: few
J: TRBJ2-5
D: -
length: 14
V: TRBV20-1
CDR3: CSARQDTTRETQYF

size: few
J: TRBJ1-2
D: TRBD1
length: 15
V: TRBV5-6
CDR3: CASSLETGFNYGYTF

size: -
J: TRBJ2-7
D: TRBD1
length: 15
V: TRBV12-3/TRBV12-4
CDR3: CASSFPRDRPYEQYF

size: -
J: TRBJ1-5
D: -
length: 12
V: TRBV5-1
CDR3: CASSLAGGPQHF

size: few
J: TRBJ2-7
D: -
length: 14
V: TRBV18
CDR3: CASSPPGVTGEQYF

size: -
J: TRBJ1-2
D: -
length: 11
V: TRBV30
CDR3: CAWSWGGGYTF

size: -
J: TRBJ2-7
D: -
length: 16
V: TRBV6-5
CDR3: CASSYSTLTSSYEQYF

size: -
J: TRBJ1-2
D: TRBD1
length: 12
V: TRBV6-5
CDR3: CASSPGGRSRTF

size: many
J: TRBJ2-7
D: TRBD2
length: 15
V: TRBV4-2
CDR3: CASSQGAGVWDEQYF

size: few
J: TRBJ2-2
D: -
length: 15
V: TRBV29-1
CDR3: CSATAGTANTGELFF

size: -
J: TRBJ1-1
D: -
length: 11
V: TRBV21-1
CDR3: CAMSRETEAFF

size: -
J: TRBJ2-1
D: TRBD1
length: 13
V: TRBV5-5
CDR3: CASSLEVRDRQFF

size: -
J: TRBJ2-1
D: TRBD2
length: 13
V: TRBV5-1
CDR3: CASRGGSANEQFF

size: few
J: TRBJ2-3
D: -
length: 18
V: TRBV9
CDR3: CASSNQPPGHRLTDTQYF